The T cell receptor (beta chain) described here comes from a study of shared clonotypes between healthy human individuals (dated by TCRdb to about 2020). Notes on the research overall: The cohort comprised a couple of women and a few men aged 18 to 49 years. To estimate repertoire size and how much clonotype sharing occurs between individuals, the study deeply sequenced the blood TCR repertoires of 4 to 6 healthy adults. For each donor, CD4 naive and CD4 memory were each run on three plates, CD8 naive on two plates, and CD8 memory on one plate. Libraries were prepared and TCR repertoires were sequenced by different laboratories using diverse techniques, in order to increase sequencing depth and limit assay-specific biases. Per donor, leukapheresis produced somewhere between about 0.94 and 9 billion PBMCs.

About this clone itself: It has no known antigen specificity. The record has no base qualities; no much larger clone is one base away.

CD8 naive samples consisted of CD45RO-negative cells that were positively selected for CCR7, yielding a CD45RA+CCR7+ population without TemRA cells. The donors were healthy, HIV-negative adults with no recently reported acute infections or vaccinations. Only Caucasian adults living in Nashville, Tennessee, USA were represented among the donors. Blood was obtained by leukapheresis, after which PBMCs were separated by Ficoll-Histopaque density gradient centrifugation and cryopreserved in liquid nitrogen vapor phase. Analytical flow cytometry was used to check the purity and quantity of every magnetically sorted T cell population. Each sorted fraction had its genomic DNA isolated and then quantified by UV absorbance on a Nanodrop 2000c. Findings and caveats that apply to the study as a whole: Across a handful of donors, roughly 5.1% of naive CD4, approximately 3.6% of naive CD8, roughly 2.3% of memory CD4, and about 0.44% of memory CD8 clonotypes were shared. Estimated clonotype richness was generally larger for naive than for memory subsets. Pairwise subsampling led to the expectation that sequencing depth would affect the degree of clonotype sharing among donors. Sampling was restricted to blood, and TCR repertoires in tissue are likely to differ from TCR repertoires in blood. The small number of donors limited the genetic and exposure-history diversity represented. Rarefaction of sorted-subset datasets indicated incomplete sequencing despite the large sequencing depth. Compared with non-shared clonotypes, clonotypes shared by all four sorted-subset donors had higher generation probabilities.

The CDR3 measures 17 amino acids from cysteine to phenylalanine. Of the read, only the CDR3 DNA is kept; its 51 bases are in frame from base 1. Relative to germline, V is 0 bases shorter and J is 3 bases shorter, with 14 bases between their ends. The germline V gene (reference sequence) supplies CDR1 SGHAT and CDR2 FQDESV. Using the deep immunoSEQ assay, multiplex PCR amplified TCR CDR3 regions from genomic DNA. Genomic DNA extracted from each cell subset was distributed evenly over all wells of several immunoSEQ 96-well plates, and each plate served as one replicate. For sorted subsets, each replicate PCR was loaded with approximately 190 ng genomic DNA, equivalent to roughly 30,000 T cell genomes. Purified libraries were quantified with a Qubit 3.0 fluorometer, sized on a Bioanalyzer 2100, and re-quantified with the KAPA Library Quantification kit. A separate single-read 150-cycle Illumina NextSeq 550 flow cell was used to sequence each immunoSEQ 96-well plate. On the authors' methods: The immunoSEQ output contained only junctional sequences without quality scores, so filtering could not match that applied to full-length reads. Sequences were annotated with PyIR, a Python wrapper for IgBLAST v1.9, using IMGT germline references to assign V/J genes and CDR3. Reads with weak V/J assignments (E-value above 1e-6), missing CDR3, stop codons, out-of-frame junctions, or ambiguous translated residues were removed. V3J clonotypes were defined by identical inferred V gene, J gene, and CDR3 amino acid sequence. The percentage overlap between two repertoires was calculated by dividing the number of shared unique clonotypes by the size of the smaller repertoire. RTK rarefaction, the Chao1 estimator, and Recon v2.1 estimates of unobserved clonotypes were used to assess repertoire richness. For all TCRbeta clonotypes obtained by the gDNA method from a few donors, generation probabilities were computed with OLGA. TCRdb limited this immuneACCESS table to in-frame rearrangements with V and J called. A share of clones is missing; checked studies link under half to unresolved V genes, and the rest is unexplained. The DNA gave D and trimming, while V, J and clone size come from that table. Counted in this sample were hundreds of thousands of clones; about 90% of them appeared once. Of the sample, 24% is held by the ten largest clones.

The sample was naive CD8+ T cells sorted from blood. The intended sense of this specimen's cell subset or site label: CD45RA+CCR7+. The rearranged chain carries TRBV11-1 and TRBJ2-2, and TRBD2 may be the D gene, going by 6 matching bases. This sequence originates from a man between 25 and 39 years old in good health. The CDR3 has the sequence CASSLARGGRDTGELFF. The sequence in DNA is TGTGCCAGCAGCTTAGCTAGGGGAGGCCGAGACACCGGGGAGCTGTTTTTT.